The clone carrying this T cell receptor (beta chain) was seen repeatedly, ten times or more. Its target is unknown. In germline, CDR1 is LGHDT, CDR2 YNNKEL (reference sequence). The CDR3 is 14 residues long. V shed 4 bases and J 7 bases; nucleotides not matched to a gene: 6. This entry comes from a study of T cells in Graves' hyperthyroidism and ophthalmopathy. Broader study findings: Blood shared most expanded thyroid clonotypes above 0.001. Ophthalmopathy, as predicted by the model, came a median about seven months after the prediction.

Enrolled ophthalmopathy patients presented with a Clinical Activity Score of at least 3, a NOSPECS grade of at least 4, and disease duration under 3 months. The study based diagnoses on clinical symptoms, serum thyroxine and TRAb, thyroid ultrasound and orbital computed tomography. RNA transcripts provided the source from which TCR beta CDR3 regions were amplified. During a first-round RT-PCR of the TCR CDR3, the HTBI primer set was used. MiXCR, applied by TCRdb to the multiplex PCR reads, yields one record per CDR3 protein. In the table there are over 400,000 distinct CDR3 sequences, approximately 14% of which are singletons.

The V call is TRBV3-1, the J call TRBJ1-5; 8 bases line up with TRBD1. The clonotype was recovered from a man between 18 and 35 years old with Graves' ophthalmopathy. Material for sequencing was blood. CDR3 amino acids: CASSPGQGRQPQHF. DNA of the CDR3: TGTGCCAGCAGCCCCGGACAGGGTCGACAGCCCCAGCATTTT.